The 8 T cell receptor beta chains below all came from one sample that was sequenced in a study of blood T cell repertoires in COVID-19. Some clones are missing from TCRdb's copy, which holds only in-frame ones; the method was immunoSEQ multiplex PCR. The sample records around 200,000 clones, 88% being singletons. What was sequenced was peripheral blood. All receptors come from a man in his late teens or twenties with active or convalescent COVID-19.

The V call is TRBV7-2, the J call TRBJ1-2; 7 nucleotides agree with TRBD1. J lost 4 bases, V lost 1 base, and 3 bases had no gene match. The CDR3 runs 14 residues. From germline, CDR1 is SGHTA and CDR2 FQGNSA. DNA for the CDR3: TGTGCCAGCAGCTTAGGGTCAGGGGGCTATGGCTACACCTTC. This codes for CASSLGSGGYGYTF. Full variable domain (missing parts from reference TRBV7-2 and TRBJ1-2): GAGVSQSPSNKVTEKGKDVELRCDPISGHTALYWYRQSLGQGLEFLIYFQGNSAPDKSGLPSDRFSAERTGGSVSTLTIQRTQQEDSAVYLCASSLGSGGYGYTFGSGTRLTVV.

The chain links TRBV7-8 to TRBJ2-1; unclear D gene. V gave up 0 bases and J gave up 6 bases, with 18 bases separating them. From germline, CDR1 is SGHVS and CDR2 FQNEAQ. The CDR3 spans 17 residues. CDR3 bases: TGTGCCAGCAGCTTAGCTGCCTCTAGGCCCGGCATCAATGAGCAGTTCTTC. The encoded protein is CASSLAASRPGINEQFF.

This chain joins TRBV24-1 and TRBJ1-3; possibly TRBD1 for D (5 bases). V was shortened by 3 bases and J by 5 bases, with 7 bases between the two germline ends. CDR3 size: 13 residues. Germline V CDR1 and CDR2: KGHDR, SFDVKD. CDR3 sequence: CATSDADRNTIYF. DNA of the CDR3: TGTGCCACCAGTGATGCGGACAGAAACACCATATATTTT.

This chain uses TRBV28 with TRBJ2-7; D might be TRBD2 (5 bases). The CDR3 has 13 amino acids. Trimming stripped 10 bases from V and 0 bases from J, with 13 bases between. The V gene's germline CDR1 is MDHEN and CDR2 SYDVKM. In DNA, the CDR3 is TGTGCCACCGTGACGGGGAGCTCCTACGAGCAGTACTTC. Its protein product is CATVTGSSYEQYF. Drawing the rest from reference TRBV28 and TRBJ2-7, the complete variable domain is DVKVTQSSRYLVKRTGEKVFLECVQDMDHENMFWYRQDPGLGLRLIYFSYDVKMKEKGDIPEGYSVSREKKERFSLILESASTNQTSMYLCATVTGSSYEQYFGPGTRLTVT.

V is TRBV5-1 and J is TRBJ2-7; D unresolved. The germline CDR1 and CDR2 sequences are SGHRS and YFSETQ. The CDR3 loop spans 14 amino acids. Trimming removed 2 bases at V and 2 bases at J, with 11 bases between. This CDR3 reads CASSFSDSTYEQYF. CDR3 coding DNA: TGCGCCAGCAGCTTTTCAGACTCAACCTACGAGCAGTACTTC.

This chain joins TRBV18 and TRBJ2-2; D is undetermined. Germline V CDR1 and CDR2: KGHSH, LQKENI. V was clipped by 4 bases and J by 4 bases, with 7 bases between them. This CDR3 comprises 13 residues. The CDR3 is CASSQGVTGELFF. The CDR3 coding sequence is TGTGCCAGCTCACAAGGAGTCACCGGGGAGCTGTTTTTT.

The chain has TRBV6-4 and TRBJ1-5, with D possibly being TRBD1 (6 bases). The V end was cut by 5 bases, the J end by 2 bases, with 10 bases between. Germline loops: CDR1 MRHNA, CDR2 SNTAGT. The CDR3 is 14 amino acids. The DNA of the CDR3 is TGTGCCAGCAGTCAGGGGCCGGGCAATCAGCCCCAGCATTTT. Protein product: CASSQGPGNQPQHF.

The chain couples TRBV23-1 to TRBJ2-1; no firm D call. TRBV23-1 qualifies as an ORF whose function is uncertain. This CDR3 region has 12 residues. V was clipped by 5 bases and J by 6 bases, with 8 bases between them. CDR3 sequence reads: CASSEASNEQFF. In DNA, the CDR3 is TGCGCCAGCAGTGAGGCTAGCAATGAGCAGTTCTTC.